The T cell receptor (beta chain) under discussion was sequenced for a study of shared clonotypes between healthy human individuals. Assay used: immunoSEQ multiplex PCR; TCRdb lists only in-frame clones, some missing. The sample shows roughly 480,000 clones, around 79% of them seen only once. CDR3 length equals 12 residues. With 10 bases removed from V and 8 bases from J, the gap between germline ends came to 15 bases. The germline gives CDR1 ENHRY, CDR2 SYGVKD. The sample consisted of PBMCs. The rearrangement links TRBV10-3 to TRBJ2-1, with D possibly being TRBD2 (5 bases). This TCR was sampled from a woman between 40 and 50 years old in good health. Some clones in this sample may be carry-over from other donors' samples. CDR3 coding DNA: TGTGCCACCCACTCTATGGGAGATGAGCAGTTCTTC. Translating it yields CATHSMGDEQFF.